This TCR beta chain appears in the sequencing data of a study of CD8+CD57+ T cells in acquired aplastic anemia. The overall study: The sorted CD4+ and CD8+ cells yielded an average around 3.2 ug of DNA. Findings and limits, study-wide: There were some 27 CD8+ CDR3 sequences that occurred in both patients and controls.

About this clonotype itself: What it recognizes is unknown.

For sequencing, patients were chosen who had shown expansion of CD8+CD57+ cells by flow cytometry. The enrolled patients all had severe acquired aplastic anemia. Genomic DNA, the template, was used for profiling of the TCR beta VDJ and CDR3. TCRdb re-analysed the reads in MiXCR, keeping a single row per CDR3 protein. The table has around 210,000 distinct CDR3 sequences, about 60% seen once; the top ten hold about 60%. The TCR sequence derives from a human donor with aplastic anemia. Sample: sorted CD4+, CD8+, or CD8+CD57+ T cells (not recorded which) from PBMCs.

CDR3 nucleotides: TGCAGTGCTCTAACCGGGACAGGCAACTATGGCTACACCTTC. Encoded protein: CSALTGTGNYGYTF. The J gene is TRBJ1-2, the V gene TRBV20-1; 8 bases are shared with TRBD1. In germline, CDR1 is DFQATT, CDR2 SNEGSKA (reference sequence). The CDR3 spans 14 residues. The V and J ends lost 5 bases and 2 bases, in that order; junction bases with no gene match: 7.